This TCR beta chain was found in a study of T cells in Graves' hyperthyroidism and ophthalmopathy. Broader study findings: Most thyroid clonotypes expanded above 0.001 were also detected in blood.

Using RNA transcripts as the source, TCR beta CDR3 regions were amplified. First-round RT-PCR of the TCR CDR3 relied on the HTBI primer set. One entry per CDR3 protein, called by TCRdb with MiXCR from the multiplex PCR reads. In the table there are roughly 300,000 distinct CDR3 sequences, approximately 13% of which are singletons. Participants, patients aged 18 to 65, had newly diagnosed hyperthyroidism with a duration under 2 months. Each diagnosis was grounded in clinical symptoms, serum thyroxine and TRAb, thyroid ultrasound, and orbital computed tomography. This CDR3 has 13 amino acids. Trimming left V 6 bases short and J 0 bases short, with 6 bases between. This clonotype was observed a handful of times. Its specificity is not known.

The rearrangement uses TRBV12-3 or TRBV12-4 and TRBJ1-3, with no clear D. The source of this sequence is a woman aged 30 to 39 with Graves' hyperthyroidism. The sequencing input was blood. The CDR3 reads CASRRTSGNTIYF. The CDR3 DNA follows: TGTGCCAGCAGAAGGACCTCTGGAAACACCATATATTTT.